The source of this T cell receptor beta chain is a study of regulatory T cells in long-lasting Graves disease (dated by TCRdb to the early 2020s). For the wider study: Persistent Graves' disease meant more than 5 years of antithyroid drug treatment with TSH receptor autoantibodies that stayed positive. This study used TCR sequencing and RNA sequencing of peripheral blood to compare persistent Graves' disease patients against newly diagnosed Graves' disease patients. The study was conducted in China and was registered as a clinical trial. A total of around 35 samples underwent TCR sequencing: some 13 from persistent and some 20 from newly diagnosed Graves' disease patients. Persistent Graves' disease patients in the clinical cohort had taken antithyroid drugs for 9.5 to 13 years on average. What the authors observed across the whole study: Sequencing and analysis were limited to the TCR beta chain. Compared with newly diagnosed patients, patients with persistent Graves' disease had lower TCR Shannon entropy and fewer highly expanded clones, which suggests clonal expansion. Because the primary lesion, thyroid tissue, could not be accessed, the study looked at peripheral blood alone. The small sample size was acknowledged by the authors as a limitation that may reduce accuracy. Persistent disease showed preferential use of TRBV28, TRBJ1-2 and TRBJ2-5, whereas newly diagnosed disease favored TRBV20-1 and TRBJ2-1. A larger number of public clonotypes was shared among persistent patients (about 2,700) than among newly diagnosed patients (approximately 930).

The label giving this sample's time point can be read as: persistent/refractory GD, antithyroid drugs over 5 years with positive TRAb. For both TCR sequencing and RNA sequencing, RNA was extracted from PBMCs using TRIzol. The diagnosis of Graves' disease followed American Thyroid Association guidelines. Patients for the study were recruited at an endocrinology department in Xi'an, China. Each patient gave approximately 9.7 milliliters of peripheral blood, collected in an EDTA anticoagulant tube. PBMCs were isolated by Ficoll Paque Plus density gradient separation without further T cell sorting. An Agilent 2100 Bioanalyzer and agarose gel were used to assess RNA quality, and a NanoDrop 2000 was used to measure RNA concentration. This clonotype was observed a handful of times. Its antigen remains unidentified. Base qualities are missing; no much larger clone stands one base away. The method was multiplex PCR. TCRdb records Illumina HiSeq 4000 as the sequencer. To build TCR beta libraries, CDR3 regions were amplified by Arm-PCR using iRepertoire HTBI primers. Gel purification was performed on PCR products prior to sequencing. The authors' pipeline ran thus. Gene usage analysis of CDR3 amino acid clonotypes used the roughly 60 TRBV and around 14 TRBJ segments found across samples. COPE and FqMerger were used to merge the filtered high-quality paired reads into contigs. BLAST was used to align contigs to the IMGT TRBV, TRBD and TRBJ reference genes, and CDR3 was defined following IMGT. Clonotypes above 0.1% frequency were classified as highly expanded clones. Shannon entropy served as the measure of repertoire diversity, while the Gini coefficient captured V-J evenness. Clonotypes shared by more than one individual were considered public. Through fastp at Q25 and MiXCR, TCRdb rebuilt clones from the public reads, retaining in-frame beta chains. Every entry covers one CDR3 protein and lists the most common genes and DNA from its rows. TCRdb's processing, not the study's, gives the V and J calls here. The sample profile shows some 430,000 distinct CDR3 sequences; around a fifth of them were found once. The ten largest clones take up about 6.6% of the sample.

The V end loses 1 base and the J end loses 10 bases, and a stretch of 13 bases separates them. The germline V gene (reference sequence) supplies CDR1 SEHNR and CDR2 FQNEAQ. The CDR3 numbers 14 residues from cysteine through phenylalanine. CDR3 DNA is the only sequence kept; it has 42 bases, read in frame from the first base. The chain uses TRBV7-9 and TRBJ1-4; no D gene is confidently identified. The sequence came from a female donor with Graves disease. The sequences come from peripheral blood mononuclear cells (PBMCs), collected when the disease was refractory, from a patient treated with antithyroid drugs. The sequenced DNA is TGTGCCAGCAGCTTAGGGATCGGTGAAGGAAAACTGTTTTTT. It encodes CASSLGIGEGKLFF. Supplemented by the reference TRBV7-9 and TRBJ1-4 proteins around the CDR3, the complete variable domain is DTGVSQNPRHKITKRGQNVTFRCDPISEHNRLYWYRQTLGQGPEFLTYFQNEAQLEKSRLLSDRFSAERPKGSFSTLEIQRTEQGDSAMYLCASSLGIGEGKLFFGSGTQLSVL.